This T cell receptor (beta chain) was retrieved from a study of blood T cell repertoires in COVID-19 (dated by TCRdb to the early 2020s). Regarding the research as a whole: Samples covering the acute and convalescent phases of COVID-19 were provided by collaborators in the United States, Italy and Spain. Where available, HLA class I and class II types were obtained from metadata supplied by the sample provider rather than from assay-based typing. Nearly every sample came with metadata listing a de-identified subject ID, COVID-19 status, age in years and sex. Samples came from the ongoing ImmuneRACE study (first 160 participants) plus 1,254 subjects from 6 global collaborators. The material from the prospective study consisted of cDNA or gDNA derived from T cells, B-cell-depleted T cells, or PBMCs. The dataset comprised deeply sampled blood TCRbeta repertoires from subjects exposed to, actively infected with, or recovered from COVID-19. A freely available public database, intended as a resource for researchers studying the immune response to SARS-CoV-2, is where the repertoires were released.

Collaborating institutions collected whole blood in K2EDTA tubes following their own protocols. For TCRbeta analysis, collaborators shipped samples as frozen whole blood, isolated PBMCs, or DNA extracted from either of those sample types. This clone was observed a single time. Its antigen has not been determined. The sample holds no much larger clone one base away, and base qualities are not on file. The CDR3 runs 12 amino acids, cysteine and phenylalanine included. Only CDR3 DNA is held: 36 bases, read in frame from base 1. Trimming at the junction amounts to 3 bases on V and 3 bases on J, and the germline ends lie 5 bases apart. CDR1 and CDR2, per the germline V gene (reference sequence), are LNHDA and SQIVND. What the research found in general, with its limitations: How much clinical and demographic metadata was included differed by source and by participant, and the metadata was provided uncurated.

The immunoSEQ Assay, a bias-controlled multiplex PCR, was used to amplify TCRbeta CDR3 regions from genomic DNA. The study's processing was this. The number of nucleated cells in each sample was estimated from the amplification of reference gene primers within the assay. Sequence reads were collapsed and filtered to measure the absolute abundance of every unique TCRbeta CDR3 rearrangement. For each sample, productive Simpson clonality was calculated by taking the square root of Simpson's diversity index across productive rearrangements. What TCRdb holds here is the immuneACCESS table cut down to in-frame rearrangements. Part of the clones is not present; checked against another copy, under half of the missing clones reflect an unresolved V gene, and the others are unexplained. V and J calls plus clone size are reproduced from that table; the DNA served to infer D and trimming. The sample data list about 150,000 clones, and around 80% of these were observed just once. Together, the top ten hold roughly 15% of the sample.

The chain was built from TRBV19 and TRBJ1-2; the D gene assignment is ambiguous. Input material: peripheral blood. The TCR was taken from a man aged 50 or older with acute or convalescent COVID-19. This receptor carries the CDR3 CASSIRDYGYTF. At the DNA level, the sequence is TGTGCCAGTAGTATCCGGGACTATGGCTACACCTTC.